A selection of T cell receptor beta chains follows, all from one sample in a study of blood T cell repertoires in COVID-19. Assay: immunoSEQ multiplex PCR; the TCRdb copy retains only in-frame clones and omits some. The sample records fewer than 35,000 clones, around nine tenths being singletons. The sequenced material came from peripheral blood. The receptors were gathered from a woman aged 80 or over with active or convalescent COVID-19. The CDR3 runs from the conserved cysteine through the conserved F or W. A D gene is named only where the DNA matches it firmly. Size is omitted from some rows. Given values are once, few, many or a class for expanded clones.

J	V	D	size	DNA	CDR3
TRBJ2-1	TRBV6-1	TRBD2	.	TGTGCCAGCAGTGACGGGACTAGCGACTACAATGAGCAGTTCTTC	CASSDGTSDYNEQFF
TRBJ2-7	TRBV7-2	.	.	TGTGCCAGCCGCCCAGGAGGGACCCGCGAGCAGTACTTC	CASRPGGTREQYF
TRBJ2-3	TRBV19	TRBD2	.	TGTGCCAGTAGTATAGCGGGACTAGGCACAGATACGCAGTATTTT	CASSIAGLGTDTQYF
TRBJ2-1	TRBV9	.	.	TGTGCCAGCAGCGTAGCCGGAGGGTTTACGGATGAGCAGTTCTTC	CASSVAGGFTDEQFF
TRBJ1-5	TRBV6-5	.	.	TGTGCCAGCTCCGCAGGCCAAAATAGCAATCAGCCCCAGCATTTT	CASSAGQNSNQPQHF
TRBJ2-5	TRBV5-1	TRBD2	.	TGCGCCAGCAGCTTGGGTACCGGGACTAGCGAAGGAGAGACCCAGTACTTC	CASSLGTGTSEGETQYF
TRBJ1-1	TRBV5-1	TRBD1	few	TGCGCCAGCAGCTTGCAGGGACAGGGAGCCACTGAAGCTTTCTTT	CASSLQGQGATEAFF
TRBJ1-2	TRBV2	.	.	TGTGCCAGCAGTCTGGAGCCTAACTATGGCTACACCTTC	CASSLEPNYGYTF
TRBJ1-2	TRBV2	TRBD1	.	TGTGCCAGCGGGCCGGGACAGGGGTATGGCTACACCTTC	CASGPGQGYGYTF
TRBJ1-1	TRBV15	.	few	TGTGCCACCAGCAGAGATATGGCGGGCACTGAAGCTTTCTTT	CATSRDMAGTEAFF
TRBJ1-4	TRBV3-1/TRBV3-2	.	once	TGTGCCAGCAGCCACCGGGGGGATGGGACTAATGAAAAACTGTTTTTT	CASSHRGDGTNEKLFF
TRBJ1-1	TRBV28	.	.	TGTGCCAGCAGTTTGACTAAAATCTCTGAAGCTTTCTTT	CASSLTKISEAFF
TRBJ2-2	TRBV15	TRBD1	.	TGTGCCACCATAGACAGGGGCGGGGAGCTGTTTTTT	CATIDRGGELFF
TRBJ2-1	TRBV11-3	.	.	TGTGCCAGCAGCTTTGGGGTGGGGCGATCCTACAATGAGCAGTTCTTC	CASSFGVGRSYNEQFF
TRBJ2-5	TRBV9	.	.	TGTGCCAGCAGCGTAGTCGGGACACATCAAGAGACCCAGTACTTC	CASSVVGTHQETQYF
TRBJ2-4	TRBV6-6	TRBD2	.	TGTGCCAGCAGTTACGGGGGGGTAACCAAAAACATTCAGTACTTC	CASSYGGVTKNIQYF
TRBJ1-2	TRBV5-4	TRBD1	.	TGTGCCAGCAGCTTGGGCCAAGGACAGGGTAACTATGGCTACACCTTC	CASSLGQGQGNYGYTF
TRBJ1-2	TRBV2	.	.	TGTGCCAGCCGAAGCTCAGGGTTCGGCTACACCTTC	CASRSSGFGYTF
TRBJ2-5	TRBV5-4	.	.	TGTGCCAGCAGCTTCGGGGGATTCGAGACCCAGTACTTC	CASSFGGFETQYF
TRBJ2-7	TRBV21-1	.	.	TGTGCCAGCAGTCACAGGGGGCGGACAAAGTGCGAGCAGTACTTC	CASSHRGRTKCEQYF
TRBJ1-2	TRBV19	.	.	TGTGCCAGTAGTATTACGGTCGACAGTAACTATGGCTACACCTTC	CASSITVDSNYGYTF
TRBJ1-2	TRBV4-1	.	once	TGCGCCAGCAGCCACCCAGGGATCATGTATGGCTACACCTTC	CASSHPGIMYGYTF
TRBJ1-6	TRBV2	.	.	TGTGCCAGCATGAGGGCTGCGGTCGAAGACAATTCACCCCTCCACTTT	CASMRAAVEDNSPLHF
TRBJ1-1	TRBV4-1	TRBD1	.	TGCGCCAGCAGCCCGTCGTCCCGGGACAGGGGAGCTTTCTTT	CASSPSSRDRGAFF
TRBJ2-3	TRBV10-1	.	.	TGCGCCAGCAGTGAGTCGGGGAGAGATACGCAGTATTTT	CASSESGRDTQYF